This section outlines one T cell receptor (beta chain) sequence together with its context. Antigen unknown. One junction end disagrees with the germline gene, perhaps due to a read error. The data were taken from a study of blood T cells in healthy people across ages. General study findings and limits: Estimated diversity that came from one million T cells was considered an underestimate. Both naive CD4+ cell counts and diversity were greater in long-lived donors than in aged donors.

Using a J-beta primer mix together with a sample-barcoded 5' primer, a second PCR was run for about 6 to 12 cycles. No fewer than 2.5 million CDR3-containing paired-end reads came from each sample. TCRdb ran MiXCR on the 5' RACE reads and lists one entry per CDR3 protein. The data show hundreds of thousands of distinct CDR3 sequences, around 41% seen once. This CDR3 region has 14 residues. Germline CDR1 is DFQATT and CDR2 is SNEGSKA (reference sequence). The chain employs TRBV20-1 and TRBJ2-3, with 10 positions matching TRBD2. This sequence was found in an elderly man in good health. The sequencing input was blood. Written as DNA, the CDR3 is TGCAGTGCCAGTAAGCGGGGGGGCTCAGATACGCGGTATTTT. It codes for CSASKRGGSDTRYF.